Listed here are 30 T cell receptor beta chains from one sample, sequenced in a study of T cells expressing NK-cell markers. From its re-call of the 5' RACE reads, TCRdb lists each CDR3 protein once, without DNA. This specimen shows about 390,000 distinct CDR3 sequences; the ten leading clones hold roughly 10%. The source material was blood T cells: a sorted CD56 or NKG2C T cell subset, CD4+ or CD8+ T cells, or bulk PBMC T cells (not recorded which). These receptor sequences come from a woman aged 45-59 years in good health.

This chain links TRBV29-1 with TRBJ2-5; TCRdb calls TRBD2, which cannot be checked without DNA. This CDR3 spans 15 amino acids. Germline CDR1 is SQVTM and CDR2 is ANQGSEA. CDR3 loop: CSVGLVAGELGTQYF. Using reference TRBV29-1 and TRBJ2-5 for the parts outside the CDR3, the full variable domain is SAVISQKPSRDICQRGTSLTIQCQVDSQVTMMFWYRQQPGQSLTLIATANQGSEATYESGFVIDKFPISRPNLTFSTLTVSNMSPEDSSIYLCSVGLVAGELGTQYFGPGTRLLVL.

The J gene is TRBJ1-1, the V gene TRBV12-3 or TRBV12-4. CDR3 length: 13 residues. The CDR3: CASSLSANTEAFF.

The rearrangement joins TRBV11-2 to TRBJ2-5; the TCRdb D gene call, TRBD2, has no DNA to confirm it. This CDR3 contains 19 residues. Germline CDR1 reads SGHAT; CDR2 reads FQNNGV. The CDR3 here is CASKLVSGLAGGLSETQYF. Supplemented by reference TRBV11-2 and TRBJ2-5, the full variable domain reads EAGVAQSPRYKIIEKRQSVAFWCNPISGHATLYWYQQILGQGPKLLIQFQNNGVVDDSQLPKDRFSAERLKGVDSTLKIQPAKLEDSAVYLCASKLVSGLAGGLSETQYFGPGTRLLVL.

The CDR3 reads CASSHLTGTDTQYF. V and J are TRBV4-1 and TRBJ2-3; the D gene TCRdb calls, TRBD1, cannot be checked with no DNA. Per germline, CDR1 MGHRA and CDR2 YSYEKL. The CDR3 is 14 residues long.

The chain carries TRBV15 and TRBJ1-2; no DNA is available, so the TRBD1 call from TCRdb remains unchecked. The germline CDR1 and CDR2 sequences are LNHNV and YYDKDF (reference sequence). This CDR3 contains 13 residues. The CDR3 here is CATSRDRGPGYTF.

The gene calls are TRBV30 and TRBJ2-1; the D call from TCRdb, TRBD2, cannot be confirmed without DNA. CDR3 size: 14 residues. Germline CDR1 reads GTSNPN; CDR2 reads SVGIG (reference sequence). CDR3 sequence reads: CAWSLLAGAVEQFF.

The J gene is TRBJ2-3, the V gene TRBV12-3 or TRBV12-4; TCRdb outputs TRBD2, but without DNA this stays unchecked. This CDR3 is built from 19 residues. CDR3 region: CASSLRLAGGTNAADTQYF.

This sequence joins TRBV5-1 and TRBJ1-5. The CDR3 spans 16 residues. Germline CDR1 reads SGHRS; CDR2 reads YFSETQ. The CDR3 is CASSLGTRSGNQPQHF.

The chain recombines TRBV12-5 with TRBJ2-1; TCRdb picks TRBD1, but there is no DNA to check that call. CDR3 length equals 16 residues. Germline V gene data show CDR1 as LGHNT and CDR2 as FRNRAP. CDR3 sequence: CASGIPGQGPNNEQFF.

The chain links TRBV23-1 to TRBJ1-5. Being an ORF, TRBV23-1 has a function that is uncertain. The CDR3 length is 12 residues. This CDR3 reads CASSQSGQPQHF.

The CDR3 loop reads CASSQPGQGWGEQFF. This chain joins TRBV3-1 and TRBJ2-1; the D gene TCRdb calls, TRBD1, cannot be checked with no DNA. The CDR3 is 15 amino acids. The germline gives CDR1 LGHDT, CDR2 YNNKEL (reference sequence).

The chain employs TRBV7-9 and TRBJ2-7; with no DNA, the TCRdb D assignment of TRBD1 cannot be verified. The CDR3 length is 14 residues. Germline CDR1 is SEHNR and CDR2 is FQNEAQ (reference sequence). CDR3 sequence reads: CASSAGAPEYEQYF.

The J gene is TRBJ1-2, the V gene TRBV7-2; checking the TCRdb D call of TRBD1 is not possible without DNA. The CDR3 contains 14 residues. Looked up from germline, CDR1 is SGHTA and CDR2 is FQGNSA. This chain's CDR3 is CASSLRGRGNGYTF.

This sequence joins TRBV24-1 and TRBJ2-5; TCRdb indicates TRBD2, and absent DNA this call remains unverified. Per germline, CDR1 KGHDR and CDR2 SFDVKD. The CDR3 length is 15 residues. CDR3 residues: CATSDPPTSGETQYF.

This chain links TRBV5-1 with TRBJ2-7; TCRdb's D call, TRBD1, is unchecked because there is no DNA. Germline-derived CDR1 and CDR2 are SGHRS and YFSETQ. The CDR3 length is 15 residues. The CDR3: CASSLRQGTVNEQYF.

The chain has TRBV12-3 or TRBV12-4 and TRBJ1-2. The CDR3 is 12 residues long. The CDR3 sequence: CASSLIDRGYTF.

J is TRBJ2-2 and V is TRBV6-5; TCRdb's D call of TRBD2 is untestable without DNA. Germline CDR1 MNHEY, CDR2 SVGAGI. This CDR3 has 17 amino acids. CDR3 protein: CASSYSYSGANTGELFF.

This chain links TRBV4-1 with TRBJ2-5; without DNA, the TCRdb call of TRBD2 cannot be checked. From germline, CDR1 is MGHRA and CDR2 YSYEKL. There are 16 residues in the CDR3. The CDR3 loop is CASSQGGRATGETQYF.

CDR3 sequence reads: CASSEDYRGNQPQHF. The chain employs TRBV12-3 or TRBV12-4 and TRBJ1-5. This CDR3 is 15 amino acids long.

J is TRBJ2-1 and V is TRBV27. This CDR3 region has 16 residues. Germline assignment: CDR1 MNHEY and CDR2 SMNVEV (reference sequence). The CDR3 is CASSSAGAGALNEQFF.

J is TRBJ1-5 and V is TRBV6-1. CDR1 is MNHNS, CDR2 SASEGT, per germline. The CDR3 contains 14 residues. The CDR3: CASMWGSSNQPQHF.

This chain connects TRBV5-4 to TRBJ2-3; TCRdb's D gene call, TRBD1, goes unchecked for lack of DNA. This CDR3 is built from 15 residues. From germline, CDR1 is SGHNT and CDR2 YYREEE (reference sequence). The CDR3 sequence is CASSPGDRVTDTQYF.

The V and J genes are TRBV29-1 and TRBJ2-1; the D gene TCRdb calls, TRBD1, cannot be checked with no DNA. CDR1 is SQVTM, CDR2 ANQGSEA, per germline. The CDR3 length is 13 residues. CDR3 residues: CSARPGGFYEQFF.

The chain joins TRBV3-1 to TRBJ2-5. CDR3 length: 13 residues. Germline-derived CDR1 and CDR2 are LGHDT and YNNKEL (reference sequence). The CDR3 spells CASSQTGKETQYF.

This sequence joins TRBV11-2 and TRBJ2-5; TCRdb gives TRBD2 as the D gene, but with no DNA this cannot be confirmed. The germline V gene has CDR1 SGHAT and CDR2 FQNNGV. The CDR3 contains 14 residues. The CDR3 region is CASSPRTTSETQYF.

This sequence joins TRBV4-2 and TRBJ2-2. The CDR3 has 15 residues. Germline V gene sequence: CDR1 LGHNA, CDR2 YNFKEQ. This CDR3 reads CASSQVWEKDGELFF.

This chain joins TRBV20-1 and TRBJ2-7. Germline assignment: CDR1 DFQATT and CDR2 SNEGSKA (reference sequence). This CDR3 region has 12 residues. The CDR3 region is CSATKHGYEQYF.

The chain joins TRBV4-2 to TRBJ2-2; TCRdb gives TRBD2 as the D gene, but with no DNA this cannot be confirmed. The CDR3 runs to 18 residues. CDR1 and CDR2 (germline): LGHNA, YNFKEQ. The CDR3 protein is CASSQRTSGSTVTGELFF.

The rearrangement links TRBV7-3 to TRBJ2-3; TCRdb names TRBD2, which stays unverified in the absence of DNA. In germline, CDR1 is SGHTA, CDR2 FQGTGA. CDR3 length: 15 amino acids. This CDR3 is CASSLSAGAADTQYF.

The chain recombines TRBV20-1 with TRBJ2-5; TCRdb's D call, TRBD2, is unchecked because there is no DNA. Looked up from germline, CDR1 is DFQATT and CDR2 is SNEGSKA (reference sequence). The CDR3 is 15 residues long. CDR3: CSARVGAGGWETQYF.